Shown below are 10 T cell receptor beta chains from a single sample sequenced in a study of blood T cell repertoires in COVID-19. Some clones are missing from TCRdb's copy, which holds only in-frame ones; the method was immunoSEQ multiplex PCR. The table lists around 300,000 clones, around 87% of them singletons, with about 2.2% in the top ten. Material: PBMCs or T cells enriched from blood (not recorded which). The receptors here all came from a woman aged 18-29 years who had recovered from COVID-19.

Details on this clone: The same CDR3 is also encoded by other DNA sequences in this sample. The chain links TRBV9 to TRBJ2-5; 8 nucleotides line up with TRBD2. The germline V gene has CDR1 SGDLS and CDR2 YYNGEE. The CDR3 runs to 14 residues. J was trimmed by 2 bases and V by 2 bases; bases with no gene match: 2. The CDR3 spells CASSVSGGQETQYF. The CDR3 DNA reads TGTGCCAGCAGCGTTTCGGGGGGGCAAGAGACCCAGTACTTC.

With respect to this clone: The sample contains more than one DNA sequence encoding this CDR3. V is TRBV5-8 and J is TRBJ1-4; 9 nucleotides match TRBD1. The J segment lost 0 bases and the V segment lost 4 bases, leaving 4 bases of the junction unmatched. CDR3 length: 16 residues. CDR1 is SGHTS and CDR2 is YDEGEE in the germline V gene. In nucleotides, the CDR3 is TGTGCCAGCAGCCGAGGACAGGGGCCAACTAATGAAAAACTGTTTTTT. Its translation is CASSRGQGPTNEKLFF.

This clone was seen once. The chain is built from TRBV27 and TRBJ1-2; maybe TRBD1 (5 bases). Trimming stripped 3 bases from V and 1 base from J, with 12 bases between. The germline V gene encodes CDR1 MNHEY and CDR2 SMNVEV (reference sequence). The CDR3 contains 15 residues. The chain's CDR3 is CASSFIRQGNYGYTF. The CDR3 DNA is TGTGCCAGCAGTTTCATTAGGCAGGGTAACTATGGCTACACCTTC.

V gene TRBV4-1 combines with J gene TRBJ2-7, with 7 bases matching TRBD1. Germline V lookup: CDR1 MGHRA, CDR2 YSYEKL. The CDR3 contains 15 residues. With V trimmed by 2 bases and J by 2 bases, 6 bases remained unmatched. DNA of the CDR3: TGCGCCAGCAGCCAAACCCGGGACAGTCCCTACGAGCAGTACTTC. This gives the protein CASSQTRDSPYEQYF.

The chain carries TRBV7-9 and TRBJ2-7; 8 bases line up with TRBD1. Germline V gives CDR1 SEHNR, CDR2 FQNEAQ (reference sequence). The CDR3 runs to 13 residues. The J segment lost 5 bases and the V segment lost 5 bases, leaving 5 bases of the junction unmatched. The CDR3 protein is CASSPRGRDEQYF. As DNA, the CDR3 is TGTGCCAGCAGCCCCAGGGGGCGCGACGAGCAGTACTTC.

J is TRBJ2-1 and V is TRBV5-1; the D gene is possibly TRBD2 (6 bases). The CDR3 is 15 residues long. V dropped 0 bases and J dropped 7 bases, with 14 bases sitting between them. CDR1 is SGHRS, CDR2 YFSETQ, per germline. The CDR3 coding sequence is TGCGCCAGCAGCTTGGATCTAGCGAAGGGTAATGAGCAGTTCTTC. This encodes CASSLDLAKGNEQFF.

This clone was counted between two and nine times. CDR3 loop: CASSSKDRGLGGYTF. The DNA for the CDR3 is TGCGCCAGCAGCTCGAAGGACAGGGGGCTAGGTGGCTACACCTTC. V and J are TRBV5-1 and TRBJ1-2, with 11 bases identical to TRBD1. The V gene end was trimmed by 3 bases and the J gene end by 7 bases; junction bases not matched to a gene: 8. The CDR3 is 15 amino acids. Germline V lookup: CDR1 SGHRS, CDR2 YFSETQ.

V usage is TRBV18 and J usage is TRBJ2-7; the D gene is possibly TRBD1 (5 bases). V lost 7 bases to trimming and J lost 0 bases, with 10 bases between them. The CDR3 consists of 13 residues. Germline lookup yields CDR1 KGHSH and CDR2 LQKENI. CDR3 protein: CASFRTNSYEQYF. The CDR3 bases are TGTGCCAGCTTCAGGACAAACTCCTACGAGCAGTACTTC.

In this sample, this clone turned up once. This chain joins TRBV27 and TRBJ2-7; 11 positions match TRBD2. Germline-derived CDR1 and CDR2 are MNHEY and SMNVEV (reference sequence). The V gene end was trimmed by 5 bases and the J gene end by 0 bases; junction bases not matched to a gene: 3. The CDR3 has 15 amino acids. In DNA form, the CDR3 reads TGTGCCAGCAGTACACTAGCGGGGGCCTCCTACGAGCAGTACTTC. This codes for CASSTLAGASYEQYF.

The chain employs TRBV14 and TRBJ1-2; D might be TRBD1 (6 bases). This CDR3 region has 13 residues. V was shortened by 11 bases and J by 3 bases, with 16 bases between the two germline ends. Germline CDR1 and CDR2: SGHDN and FVKESK. The CDR3 nucleotides are TGTGCCGGATACAGGGAGGGCGACTATGGCTACACCTTC. Its protein product is CAGYREGDYGYTF. Together with reference TRBV14 and TRBJ1-2, the CDR3 gives the full variable domain: EAGVTQFPSHSVIEKGQTVTLRCDPISGHDNLYWYRRVMGKEIKFLLHFVKESKQDESGMPNNRFLAERTGGTYSTLKVQPAELEDSGVYFCAGYREGDYGYTFGSGTRLTVV.